This passage covers 28 T cell receptor beta chains from one sample sequenced in a study of blood T cell repertoires in COVID-19. Data came from immunoSEQ multiplex PCR; TCRdb stores just in-frame clones and leaves some out. Of more than 75,000 clones in the sample, 88% were seen once. The sample was peripheral blood. The source is a woman of 80 years or more with active COVID-19.

The rearrangement uses TRBV4-1 and TRBJ2-7; 9 bases agree with TRBD2. The V segment lost 1 base and the J segment 4 bases; nucleotides outside the gene matches: 8. The germline CDR1 and CDR2 sequences are MGHRA and YSYEKL. The CDR3 extends over 16 amino acids. The CDR3 sequence is CASSQGLAGIIYEQYF. The DNA for the CDR3 is TGCGCCAGCAGCCAAGGTCTAGCGGGAATTATATACGAGCAGTACTTC.

The rearrangement joins TRBV6-2 or TRBV6-3 to TRBJ1-5; 8 nucleotides agree with TRBD1. The CDR3 has 14 residues. With V trimmed by 6 bases and J by 7 bases, 8 bases remained unmatched. CDR1 is MNHEY, CDR2 SVGEGT, per germline. The CDR3 reads CASSLGQERQPQHF. The CDR3 DNA sequence: TGTGCCAGCAGCCTGGGACAGGAGAGACAGCCCCAGCATTTT.

This clone was detected only a few times. This sequence joins TRBV28 and TRBJ2-7, with D perhaps TRBD2 (6 bases). The V gene lost 3 bases and the J gene lost 0 bases, with 12 bases spanning the gap. The CDR3 has 15 amino acids. CDR1 and CDR2 (germline): MDHEN, SYDVKM. CDR3 sequence reads: CASSLGYGSSYEQYF. In DNA, the CDR3 is TGTGCCAGCAGTTTGGGCTACGGGAGCTCCTACGAGCAGTACTTC.

The chain recombines TRBV2 with TRBJ1-5; TRBD1 is a possible D gene (5 bases). The germline CDR1 and CDR2 sequences are SNHLY and FYNNEI. V was clipped by 6 bases and J by 0 bases, with 12 bases between them. The CDR3 loop spans 15 amino acids. The CDR3 DNA sequence: TGTGCCAGCAGCGTTGACAGCTATAGCAATCAGCCCCAGCATTTT. This gives the protein CASSVDSYSNQPQHF.

CDR3 nucleotide sequence: TGTGCCAGCAGGGATACAGGGGGTGGGAAGGAAAAACTGTTTTTT. Translation: CASRDTGGGKEKLFF. V is TRBV25-1 and J is TRBJ1-4; 8 bases map to TRBD1. V lost 6 bases, J lost 8 bases, and 11 bases stayed unmatched. Germline CDR1 reads MGHDK; CDR2 reads SYGVNS. The CDR3 is made up of 15 amino acids. Full variable domain (remainder filled in from reference TRBV25-1 and TRBJ1-4): EADIYQTPRYLVIGTGKKITLECSQTMGHDKMYWYQQDPGMELHLIHYSYGVNSTEKGDLSSESTVSRIRTEHFPLTLESARPSHTSQYLCASRDTGGGKEKLFFGSGTQLSVL.

This rearrangement joins TRBV7-3 to TRBJ2-1; TRBD2 agrees at 11 bases. There are 16 residues in the CDR3. Germline V gives CDR1 SGHTA, CDR2 FQGTGA. V lost 5 bases to trimming and J lost 6 bases; unmatched junction nucleotides: 9. The CDR3 DNA reads as TGTGCCAGCAGCCCCAATATAGCGGGAGGGAGCAATGAGCAGTTCTTC. It yields the protein CASSPNIAGGSNEQFF.

In DNA, the CDR3 is TGTGCCACCAGCAACCGGGACACCTACACCGGGGAGCTGTTTTTT. It translates to CATSNRDTYTGELFF. The chain couples TRBV15 to TRBJ2-2; weak D call: TRBD1 (6 bases). Germline V gene data show CDR1 as LNHNV and CDR2 as YYDKDF (reference sequence). The germline V and J ends were trimmed by 4 bases and 3 bases, with 12 bases remaining between them. This CDR3 has 15 residues. Variable domain in full (rest from reference TRBV15 and TRBJ2-2): DAMVIQNPRYQVTQFGKPVTLSCSQTLNHNVMYWYQQKSSQAPKLLFHYYDKDFNNEADTPDNFQSRRPNTSFCFLDIRSPGLGDTAMYLCATSNRDTYTGELFFGEGSRLTVL.

The CDR3 region has the DNA TGTGCCAGCAGCCGGACAGGGGGCACCTATGGCTACACCTTC. Translation: CASSRTGGTYGYTF. The rearrangement joins TRBV11-2 to TRBJ1-2; TRBD1 agrees at 11 bases. The CDR3 totals 14 residues. CDR1 and CDR2 (germline): SGHAT, FQNNGV. V lost 5 bases and J lost 4; bases outside the gene matches: 3.

The rearrangement joins TRBV27 to TRBJ2-1, with 7 nucleotides matching TRBD2. J gave up 2 bases and V 5 bases, and 6 bases lay outside the gene matches. CDR1 and CDR2 (germline): MNHEY, SMNVEV (reference sequence). The CDR3 runs to 15 residues. CDR3 bases: TGTGCCAGCAGTAGCAGGGCGGGAGCCTACAATGAGCAGTTCTTC. It encodes CASSSRAGAYNEQFF.

The chain uses TRBV3-1 (or the pseudogene TRBV3-2) and TRBJ2-5, with D unresolved. V gave up 3 bases and J gave up 7 bases, with 12 bases separating them. The CDR3 sequence is 13 residues long. Germline V gene data show CDR1 as LGHDT and CDR2 as YNNKEL (reference sequence). CDR3 residues: CASSQTRSGTQYF. In nucleotides, the CDR3 is TGTGCCAGCAGCCAGACACGCTCCGGGACCCAGTACTTC.

J is TRBJ2-2 and V is TRBV10-2; no firm D call. Germline CDR1 WSHSY, CDR2 SAAADI. The CDR3 consists of 14 residues. The germline V and J ends were trimmed by 8 bases and 7 bases, with 17 bases remaining between them. CDR3 region: CASSDLRPGGELFF. As DNA, the CDR3 is TGCGCCAGCTCCGATCTCCGACCGGGCGGGGAGCTGTTTTTT.

As concerns this clone: Distinct nucleotide sequences in the sample also encode this CDR3. This chain links TRBV18 with TRBJ2-5; no definite D call. From germline, CDR1 is KGHSH and CDR2 LQKENI. Trimming took 5 bases from V and 2 from J, leaving 3 bases between them. The CDR3 is 11 amino acids. The DNA of the CDR3 is TGTGCCAGCTCATCACAAGAGACCCAGTACTTC. It yields the protein CASSSQETQYF.

The chain recombines TRBV4-3 with TRBJ2-7, with a weak D call TRBD1 (6 bases). The CDR3 has 15 amino acids. Germline V gene data show CDR1 as LGHNA and CDR2 as YSLEER. V shed 2 bases and J shed 0 bases, with 11 bases lying between them. CDR3 nucleotide sequence: TGCGCCAGCAGCCAACTAACAGGGCCCTCCTACGAGCAGTACTTC. Encoded protein: CASSQLTGPSYEQYF.

This chain connects TRBV7-2 to TRBJ2-1, with D possibly TRBD1 on 6 matching bases. The CDR3 runs 16 residues. V gave up 5 bases and J gave up 0 bases, with 14 bases separating them. Germline V gene lookup returns CDR1 SGHTA and CDR2 FQGNSA. Here the CDR3 reads CASSTAGTNSYNEQFF. The CDR3 DNA follows: TGTGCCAGCAGCACCGCCGGGACAAACTCCTACAATGAGCAGTTCTTC.

The V call is TRBV9, the J call TRBJ1-2; 7 bases map to TRBD1. The germline gives CDR1 SGDLS, CDR2 YYNGEE. The CDR3 runs 14 residues. V trimming: 4 bases; J trimming: 3 bases; junction bases outside the gene matches: 6. The DNA of the CDR3 is TGTGCCAGCAGCCCTGGGACAGAGGACTATGGCTACACCTTC. Encoded protein: CASSPGTEDYGYTF.

This clone was found a few times. This rearrangement joins TRBV27 to TRBJ2-3; D not resolved. Trimming removed 4 bases from V and 2 bases from J, with 7 bases in between. Germline V gene sequence: CDR1 MNHEY, CDR2 SMNVEV (reference sequence). This CDR3 contains 13 residues. The DNA for the CDR3 is TGTGCCAGCAGTTCGCTAGACACAGATACGCAGTATTTT. Protein product: CASSSLDTDTQYF.

This sequence joins TRBV5-1 and TRBJ2-3; 8 bases map to TRBD2. This CDR3 is 16 amino acids long. CDR1 SGHRS and CDR2 YFSETQ come from the germline V gene. The V segment lost 0 bases and the J segment 0 bases; nucleotides outside the gene matches: 3. The CDR3 protein is CASSLEGGRSTDTQYF. CDR3 nucleotides: TGCGCCAGCAGCTTGGAGGGCGGGAGGAGCACAGATACGCAGTATTTT.

This chain uses TRBV27 with TRBJ2-7, with a tentative D call TRBD2 (5 bases). The CDR3 is 13 amino acids. Germline CDR1 reads MNHEY; CDR2 reads SMNVEV (reference sequence). Deletions cut 2 bases from V and 3 bases from J, with 8 bases between. CDR3 loop: CASSLSGGYEQYF. CDR3 nucleotide sequence: TGTGCCAGCAGTTTAAGCGGCGGCTACGAGCAGTACTTC.

This rearrangement joins TRBV7-8 to TRBJ1-1; 7 bases are shared with TRBD1. Germline V gene sequence: CDR1 SGHVS, CDR2 FQNEAQ. The CDR3 is 13 residues long. V dropped 4 bases and J dropped 5; count of bases not matched to a gene: 4. The CDR3 protein is CASSWTQGTEAFF. As DNA, the CDR3 is TGTGCCAGCAGCTGGACACAGGGGACTGAAGCTTTCTTT.

The chain carries TRBV19 and TRBJ2-5, with D possibly being TRBD1 (6 bases). The V gene's germline CDR1 is LNHDA and CDR2 SQIVND (reference sequence). The CDR3 is 14 amino acids. V lost 5 bases, J lost 1 base, and 11 bases lay in between. The CDR3 protein is CASSSRQVQETQYF. DNA of the CDR3: TGTGCCAGTAGTTCCCGACAGGTCCAAGAGACCCAGTACTTC. Supplemented by reference TRBV19 and TRBJ2-5, the full variable domain reads DGGITQSPKYLFRKEGQNVTLSCEQNLNHDAMYWYRQDPGQGLRLIYYSQIVNDFQKGDIAEGYSVSREKKESFPLTVTSAQKNPTAFYLCASSSRQVQETQYFGPGTRLLVL.

The chain links TRBV28 to TRBJ2-3; 7 bases fit TRBD2. V lost 10 bases to trimming and J lost 1 base; unmatched junction nucleotides: 5. Germline CDR1 and CDR2: MDHEN and SYDVKM. The CDR3 is made up of 13 amino acids. CDR3 region: CATLSGGTDTQYF. The CDR3, as DNA: TGTGCCACCCTAAGCGGGGGCACAGATACGCAGTATTTT.

The table lists this clone with a count of one. The chain carries TRBV11-2 and TRBJ2-1, with D possibly TRBD2 on 5 matching bases. With 3 bases removed from V and 0 bases from J, the gap between germline ends came to 15 bases. Germline V lookup: CDR1 SGHAT, CDR2 FQNNGV. This CDR3 is built from 17 residues. The CDR3 loop is CASSFSVGISSYNEQFF. The CDR3 DNA follows: TGTGCCAGCAGCTTTAGCGTCGGGATTAGCTCCTACAATGAGCAGTTCTTC.

This clone has just a few counts. This chain connects TRBV6-6 to TRBJ2-7; D remains unclear. CDR1 MNHNY and CDR2 SVGAGI come from the germline V gene (reference sequence). The V end lost 4 bases, the J end lost 3 bases, and 7 bases lay between the germline ends. The CDR3 consists of 12 residues. The CDR3 DNA follows: TGTGCCAGCAGTTCGAGTTACTACGAGCAGTACTTC. Its translation is CASSSSYYEQYF.

The CDR3 sequence: CASSPSSYEQYF. The CDR3 DNA sequence: TGTGCCAGCAGCCCTAGCTCCTACGAGCAGTACTTC. The rearrangement uses TRBV7-8 and TRBJ2-7; no reliable D call. Trimming removed 5 bases at V and 0 bases at J, with 5 bases between. The V gene's germline CDR1 is SGHVS and CDR2 FQNEAQ. The CDR3 length is 12 residues.

This clone occurred many times. J is TRBJ2-7 and V is TRBV6-6, with 7 bases lining up with TRBD1. CDR3 size: 14 residues. Trimming cost V 6 bases and J 2 bases; bases outside gene matches: 7. Germline CDR1 reads MNHNY; CDR2 reads SVGAGI (reference sequence). CDR3 sequence reads: CASRSDRATYEQYF. The CDR3 bases are TGTGCCAGCAGATCAGACAGGGCGACCTACGAGCAGTACTTC.

The rearrangement uses TRBV5-6 and TRBJ1-6, with 10 bases matching TRBD1. The germline V gene has CDR1 SGHDT and CDR2 YYEEEE. This CDR3 region has 16 residues. V shed 3 bases, J shed 4 bases, and the junction held 4 bases outside the gene matches. CDR3 coding DNA: TGTGCCAGCAGCTGGTGGGACAGGGGATATAATTCACCCCTCCACTTT. This sequence encodes CASSWWDRGYNSPLHF.

The rearrangement uses TRBV4-3 and TRBJ2-7; D gene ambiguous. V lost 7 bases and J lost 7, with 14 bases in between. Germline lookup yields CDR1 LGHNA and CDR2 YSLEER. CDR3 length: 12 residues. CDR3 residues: CASISLRWEQYF. CDR3 coding DNA: TGCGCCAGCATCTCCCTCCGGTGGGAGCAGTACTTC.

The gene calls are TRBV2 and TRBJ2-3, with 9 positions matching TRBD2. This CDR3 spans 16 amino acids. Germline V gene lookup returns CDR1 SNHLY and CDR2 FYNNEI. The V segment lost 2 bases and the J segment 3 bases; nucleotides outside the gene matches: 6. CDR3 DNA sequence: TGTGCCAGCAGTGAACAGTTTGCGGGAGGGACAGATACGCAGTATTTT. Amino acids: CASSEQFAGGTDTQYF.